This TCR beta chain comes out of a study of T cell changes during pregnancy in multiple sclerosis. Unmatched junction bases numbered 5, after V lost 4 bases and J lost 4 bases. CDR1 LNHDA and CDR2 SQIVND come from the germline V gene (reference sequence). This CDR3 spans 15 amino acids. Sequencing used immunoSEQ multiplex PCR; TCRdb keeps in-frame clones, though not all of them. Here the sample spans 40,000 or so clones, 90% being singletons. The sample holds one count of this clone. This chain uses TRBV19 with TRBJ2-7; the match to TRBD2 covers 12 bases. The source is a female donor in good health, enrolled as a control in a pregnancy study. Specimen: CD4+ T cells from peripheral blood mononuclear cells, collected in the first trimester of pregnancy. Here the CDR3 reads CASSTGLAGKYEQYF. CDR3 nucleotide sequence: TGTGCCAGTAGTACCGGACTAGCGGGGAAATACGAGCAGTACTTC.